The 5 T cell receptor beta chains reported below all come from one sample, sequenced in a study of CD8 T cells in ankylosing spondylitis. Antigen specificity for these receptors is unknown. General study points: There was a TCR beta motif, made of eight highly homologous variants, that appeared characteristic of ankylosing spondylitis blood.

TCRdb reprocessed the 5' RACE reads via MiXCR and lists one record per CDR3 protein. The table shows 400,000 to 450,000 distinct CDR3 sequences, with under 20% occurring only once. The sequenced material came from blood, either unsorted or a sorted T cell fraction (not recorded which). These receptors were taken from a male donor with ankylosing spondylitis.

As regards this clonotype: Being one base from a much bigger clone, this may be a read error. The rearrangement uses TRBV9 and TRBJ1-4; 9 bases agree with TRBD1. Germline loops: CDR1 SGDLS, CDR2 YYNGEE. The CDR3 runs to 16 residues. The V and J ends lost 4 bases and 4 bases, in that order; junction bases with no gene match: 8. The chain's CDR3 is CASSPRTGDINEKLFF. CDR3 nucleotides: TGTGCCAGCAGCCCGAGGACAGGGGATATTAATGAAAAACTGTTTTTT.

This clonotype was found many times. The chain joins TRBV12-3 or TRBV12-4 to TRBJ2-3, with 8 bases aligning to TRBD2. V gave up 6 bases and J gave up 4 bases; unmatched junction bases: 9. CDR3 size: 15 residues. CDR3 bases: TGTGCCAGCAGCCCGAGGGGACTAGAGGCAGATACGCAGTATTTT. Its protein is CASSPRGLEADTQYF.

The rearrangement joins TRBV6-1 to TRBJ2-1; possible D gene TRBD1, 6 bases. V gave up 7 bases and J gave up 4 bases, with 11 bases separating them. The germline V gene has CDR1 MNHNS and CDR2 SASEGT. The CDR3 consists of 13 residues. The CDR3: CASNLDRYNEQFF. The CDR3, as DNA: TGTGCCAGCAACCTGGACAGATACAATGAGCAGTTCTTC.

There are many counts of this clonotype. This chain joins TRBV7-2 and TRBJ1-5, with 9 nucleotides matching TRBD1. Germline V gene data show CDR1 as SGHTA and CDR2 as FQGNSA. Losses at the gene ends were 5 bases for V and 0 bases for J; bases not matched to a gene: 2. This CDR3 spans 15 amino acids. CDR3 protein: CASSGQGYSNQPQHF. The DNA of the CDR3 is TGTGCCAGCAGCGGACAGGGGTATAGCAATCAGCCCCAGCATTTT. Together with reference TRBV7-2 and TRBJ1-5, the CDR3 gives the full variable domain: GAGVSQSPSNKVTEKGKDVELRCDPISGHTALYWYRQSLGQGLEFLIYFQGNSAPDKSGLPSDRFSAERTGGSVSTLTIQRTQQEDSAVYLCASSGQGYSNQPQHFGDGTRLSIL.

This sequence joins TRBV12-3 or TRBV12-4 and TRBJ1-1, with 8 bases lining up with TRBD1. The CDR3 has 18 amino acids. Unmatched junction bases numbered 9, after V lost 0 bases and J lost 0 bases. The CDR3 protein is CASSLAGRGLILNTEAFF. CDR3 in DNA: TGTGCCAGCAGTTTAGCCGGCAGGGGGCTGATTTTGAACACTGAAGCTTTCTTT.